These T cell receptor beta chains were read from a single sample in a study of cytomegalovirus exposure and HLA in healthy donors. The data were produced by immunoSEQ multiplex PCR, yet TCRdb's version contains in-frame clones alone and is incomplete. Counted here are 150,000 to 200,000 clones, approximately 85% occurring once; the ten biggest clones make up approximately 2.4%. Sequencing input: PBMCs. Receptor source: a woman between 45 and 60 years old in good health and CMV-seronegative. CDR3s include the opening cysteine and the closing phenylalanine or tryptophan. A D gene is named only where the DNA matches it firmly. Clone size appears in some rows only: once, few, many, or a class for an expanded clone.

abundance,d_gene,v_gene,j_gene,CDR3nt,CDR3aa
.,.,TRBV21-1,TRBJ1-5,TGTGCCAGCAGCAAATATGAGGGTAGGAGCAATCAGCCCCAGCATTTT,CASSKYEGRSNQPQHF
.,.,TRBV28,TRBJ1-5,TGTGCCACCGTCCCGGGACACCAGAGCAATCAGCCCCAGCATTTT,CATVPGHQSNQPQHF
.,.,TRBV18,TRBJ1-1,TGTGCCAGCTCACCACCGCGGGATTTTGACACTGAAGCTTTCTTT,CASSPPRDFDTEAFF
.,TRBD1,TRBV28,TRBJ1-1,TGTGCCAGCAGTTATTCACCATTACTGACAGGGGAAAACACTGAAGCTTTCTTT,CASSYSPLLTGENTEAFF
.,.,TRBV9,TRBJ1-2,TGTGCCAGCAGCCCACTGGAGGGTCGGGTTGGCTACACCTTC,CASSPLEGRVGYTF
.,TRBD2,TRBV29-1,TRBJ2-1,TGCAGCTATAAGACTAGCGGATTTTACAATGAGCAGTTCTTC,CSYKTSGFYNEQFF
.,.,TRBV18,TRBJ1-1,TGTGCCAGCTCACTAAACACTGAAGCTTTCTTT,CASSLNTEAFF
few,TRBD1,TRBV5-6,TRBJ1-1,TGTGCCAGCAGCCGAGCCGGGACAGGGAACACTGAAGCTTTCTTT,CASSRAGTGNTEAFF
once,TRBD2,TRBV5-1,TRBJ2-3,TGCGCCAGCAGCCCCCTAGCGGGAGTAGATACGCAGTATTTT,CASSPLAGVDTQYF
once,.,TRBV7-2,TRBJ2-5,TGTGCCAGCAGCGCGGGAAGGGAAGAGACCCAGTACTTC,CASSAGREETQYF
.,.,TRBV19,TRBJ1-1,TGTGCCAGTAGTATAGATCGTCACACTGAAGCTTTCTTT,CASSIDRHTEAFF
.,TRBD1,TRBV7-9,TRBJ2-2,TGTGCCAGCAGGGGGATCGGGACAGCGAACACCGGGGAGCTGTTTTTT,CASRGIGTANTGELFF
.,.,TRBV4-1,TRBJ1-1,TGCGCCAGCAGCGGCGGACTCCCGGGCACTGAAGCTTTCTTT,CASSGGLPGTEAFF
.,.,TRBV27,TRBJ2-3,TGTGCCAGCAGTTATGAGTTGTCCACAGATACGCAGTATTTT,CASSYELSTDTQYF
.,TRBD1,TRBV29-1,TRBJ2-7,TGCAGCGTTGACGAAGCGAGAAGGGGGCAGGGGTTGGGCGAGCAGTACTTC,CSVDEARRGQGLGEQYF
.,TRBD2,TRBV6-5,TRBJ2-1,TGTGCCAGCAGTTACTCACTAGCGGGAGTGTATGAGCAGTTCTTC,CASSYSLAGVYEQFF
.,TRBD1,TRBV28,TRBJ2-5,TGTGCCAGCAACCACAGGGGCCAGGAGACCCAGTACTTC,CASNHRGQETQYF
.,.,TRBV5-5,TRBJ1-2,TGTGCCAGCAGCTCCTCACCCACAGACAACTATGGCTACACCTTC,CASSSSPTDNYGYTF
.,.,TRBV7-8,TRBJ2-2,TGTGCCAGCAGCTCGACAGGAGCGAACACCGGGGAGCTGTTTTTT,CASSSTGANTGELFF
.,.,TRBV5-1,TRBJ2-7,TGCGCCAGCAGCCCCGGTCGTGGGACAATCTACGAGCAGTACTTC,CASSPGRGTIYEQYF
.,TRBD2,TRBV25-1,TRBJ2-3,TGTGCCAGCAGTGAGAGGACTAGTTCCGCAGATACGCAGTATTTT,CASSERTSSADTQYF
.,TRBD2,TRBV4-1,TRBJ2-5,TGCGCCAGCAGCCAAGACTTGGAGGCTAGCGGCCAAGAGACCCAGTACTTC,CASSQDLEASGQETQYF
.,.,TRBV7-9,TRBJ1-1,TGTGCCAGCAGCTTAAGAGGGGGAACTGAAGCTTTCTTT,CASSLRGGTEAFF
.,TRBD2,TRBV4-3,TRBJ2-1,TGCGCCAGCAGCCAAGAACTAGCGCAATACAATGAGCAGTTCTTC,CASSQELAQYNEQFF
.,TRBD2,TRBV7-9,TRBJ2-3,TGTGCCAGCAGCGTTCCCGGACTAGCGGGAGGTTTAGATACGCAGTATTTT,CASSVPGLAGGLDTQYF
once,.,TRBV30,TRBJ2-3,TGTGCCTGGAGGCAGGTTGATACGCAGTATTTT,CAWRQVDTQYF
.,.,TRBV4-2,TRBJ1-6,TGTGCCAGCAGCCAAGAAGGCGAGGGAACAGTTGATAATTCACCCCTCCACTTT,CASSQEGEGTVDNSPLHF
.,.,TRBV30,TRBJ2-7,TGTGCCTGGAGTCCCTCCTTTGAGCAGTACTTC,CAWSPSFEQYF
.,TRBD1,TRBV2,TRBJ1-6,TGTGCCAGCATTCAACAGGGGGCGGGAGCACCCCTCCACTTT,CASIQQGAGAPLHF
.,.,TRBV7-2,TRBJ2-6,TGTGCCAGCAGCTATTCCAGCTCTGGGGCCAACGTCCTGACTTTC,CASSYSSSGANVLTF
.,TRBD1,TRBV7-6,TRBJ2-6,TGTGCCAGCAGCTTAGTAGTAGGACAGGGGAACTCTGGGGCCAACGTCCTGACTTTC,CASSLVVGQGNSGANVLTF